This TCR beta chain was retrieved from a study of radiation and T cells in renal cell carcinoma. In regard to this clone: Its specificity is not known.

Indicated time point: baseline pretreatment blood. Sample treatment: 15 Gy SBRT to primary tumor, nephrectomy 4 weeks later. Radiation-treated patients gave blood at baseline, week 2 and week 4. V was trimmed by 5 bases and J by 4 bases, leaving 11 bases between them. Germline V gives CDR1 SEHNR, CDR2 FQNEAQ (reference sequence). There are 14 residues in the CDR3. Broader study findings: Top tumor clonotypes rose in blood 2 weeks post-radiation, then contracted.

Sequencing used immunoSEQ multiplex PCR; TCRdb keeps in-frame clones, though not all of them. The top ten hold approximately 7.9% of the sample, which has 90,000 to 100,000 clones, approximately 86% seen once. The chain carries TRBV7-9 and TRBJ2-2; unclear D gene. The sequence came from a man aged 50-60 years with renal cell carcinoma. This material consisted of blood, taken from a patient whose treatment included radiotherapy and nephrectomy. The DNA of the CDR3 is TGTGCCAGCAGCGTTTCCATAGCCACCGGGGAGCTGTTTTTT. It translates to CASSVSIATGELFF.